This TCR beta chain derives from a study of cytomegalovirus exposure and HLA in healthy donors. Germline loops: CDR1 SGHAT, CDR2 FQNNGV. With 0 bases clipped from V and 8 bases from J, the junction kept 16 bases outside the gene matches. The CDR3 spans 20 residues. With respect to this clone: The antigen is not known.

Findings and caveats of the study: When the data were analyzed later, several of the most significant clusters appeared to be linked to common viral pathogens. Analysis was performed later, and it showed HLA-associated TCR beta chains to be more clonally expanded than equally common others. For most TCR beta V segments, an earlier analysis put the productive rate at about 87% or about 30% of the time.

This PCR relied on a set of 60 Vbeta primers and 13 Jbeta primers. Sequencing was performed with immunoSEQ multiplex PCR; in TCRdb, only in-frame clones are kept and a portion is missing. This table holds approximately 170,000 clones, approximately 78% found once. Sequencing was done on a sample of PBMCs. V is TRBV11-2 and J is TRBJ1-4, with 12 bases matching TRBD1. The TCR comes from a male donor in good health and CMV-seronegative. Here the CDR3 reads CASSLDLRLGTGGGGEKLFF. The DNA for the CDR3 is TGTGCCAGCAGCTTAGATCTCCGGTTGGGGACAGGGGGCGGGGGGGAAAAACTGTTTTTT.